The text below deals with one TCR beta chain. Its cognate antigen is unknown. At one boundary the junction diverges from the germline segment, which might be a read error. The CDR3 runs 14 residues. CDR1 is SGHAT and CDR2 is FQDESV in the germline V gene (reference sequence). A constant-region primer served to make TCR beta cDNA from around 500 ng total RNA. Each TCR beta library was derived from three nested multiplex PCR rounds that employed slightly modified ARM-PCR. TRBV1-TRBV30 forward primers and a C-beta reverse primer were used in the first two PCR rounds, which each ran for about 9 cycles. From the multiplex PCR reads, TCRdb called clonotypes with MiXCR, one entry per CDR3 protein. The sample lists 300,000 to 400,000 distinct CDR3 sequences, almost 65% occurring once. This specimen comes from a study of tumor-infiltrating lymphocytes in primary liver carcinoma. Study at large: Tumors measured 4.2 to 10 cm and were stage T1-T3 N0M0.

Study-wide results and caveats: Tumor-adjacent and tumor-blood pairs displayed less overlap than did pairs of tumor regions.

The authors took blood RNA from unsorted whole blood and also extracted germline DNA. This TCR derives from a man between 35 and 55 years old with primary liver carcinoma and hepatitis B virus infection. The specimen sequenced was peripheral blood. The chain links TRBV11-1 to TRBJ2-5; D not resolved. This CDR3 reads CASSWAPREETQCF. DNA for the CDR3: TGTGCCAGTAGCTGGGCCCCACGAGAGGAGACCCAGTGCTTC.